What follows is one TCR beta chain and its context. The entry originates in a study of cytomegalovirus exposure and HLA in healthy donors. With 4 bases clipped from V and 0 bases from J, the junction kept 8 bases outside the gene matches. Germline V gives CDR1 WSHSY, CDR2 SAAADI. This CDR3 comprises 16 residues. The study ran its PCR with 60 Vbeta and 13 Jbeta primers. This table comes from immunoSEQ multiplex PCR, and its TCRdb copy is limited to in-frame clones, with some not included. The data contain approximately 120,000 clones, 69% of them singletons. This receptor was obtained from a woman between 70 and 85 years old in good health and CMV-seropositive. The chain combines TRBV10-2 with TRBJ2-7, with TRBD1 identical over 8 bases. The sequenced material came from PBMCs. The chain's CDR3 is CASSVGWTGSSYEQYF. Written as DNA, the CDR3 is TGCGCCAGCAGTGTGGGGTGGACAGGGAGCTCCTACGAGCAGTACTTC.